The entry that follows covers one T cell receptor (beta chain) sequence. The source of the sample is a study of CD8 T cells in Susac syndrome. TCR beta sequencing covered blood CD8+ and CD4+ T cells. It was with random hexamers that roughly 0.5 to 1 ug RNA was reverse transcribed. By means of immunoSEQ multiplex PCR, TCR beta CDR3 spanning 54 Vbeta and 13 Jbeta underwent amplification. TCRdb re-analysed the immunoSEQ multiplex PCR reads in MiXCR, keeping a single row per CDR3 protein. The sample records approximately 230,000 distinct CDR3 sequences, 93% being singletons. The CDR3 has 12 amino acids. Germline lookup yields CDR1 MDHEN and CDR2 SYDVKM. The V end was cut by 3 bases, the J end by 4 bases, with 7 bases between.

This receptor was identified in a human donor with multiple sclerosis. Source material: CD4+ T cells from PBMCs. The V call is TRBV28, the J call TRBJ2-7; unclear D gene. CDR3: CASSFTEYEQYF. In nucleotides, the CDR3 is TGTGCCAGCAGTTTCACTGAGTACGAGCAGTACTTC.